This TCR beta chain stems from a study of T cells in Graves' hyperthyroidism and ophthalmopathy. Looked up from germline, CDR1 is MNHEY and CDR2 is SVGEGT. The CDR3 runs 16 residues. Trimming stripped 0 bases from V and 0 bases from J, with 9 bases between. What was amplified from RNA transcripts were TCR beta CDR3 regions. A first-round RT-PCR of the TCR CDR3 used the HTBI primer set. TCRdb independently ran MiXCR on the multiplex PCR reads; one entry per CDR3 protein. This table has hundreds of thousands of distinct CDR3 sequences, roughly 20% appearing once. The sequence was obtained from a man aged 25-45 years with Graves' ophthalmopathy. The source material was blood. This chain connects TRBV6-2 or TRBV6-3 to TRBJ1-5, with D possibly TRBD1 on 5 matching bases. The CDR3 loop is CASSYSPGISNQPQHF. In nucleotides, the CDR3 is TGTGCCAGCAGTTACTCGCCAGGGATTAGCAATCAGCCCCAGCATTTT.